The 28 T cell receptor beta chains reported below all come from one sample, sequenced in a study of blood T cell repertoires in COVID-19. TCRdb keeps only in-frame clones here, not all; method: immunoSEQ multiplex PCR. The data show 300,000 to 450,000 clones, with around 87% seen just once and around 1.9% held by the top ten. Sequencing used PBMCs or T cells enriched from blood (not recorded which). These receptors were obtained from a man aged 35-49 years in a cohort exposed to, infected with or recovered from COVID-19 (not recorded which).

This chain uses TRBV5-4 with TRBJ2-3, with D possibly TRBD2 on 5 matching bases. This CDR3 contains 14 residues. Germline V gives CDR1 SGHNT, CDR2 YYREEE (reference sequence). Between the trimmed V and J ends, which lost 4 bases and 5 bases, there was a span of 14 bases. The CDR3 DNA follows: TGTGCCAGCAGCCCCCGGCTAGCTAAAGATACGCAGTATTTT. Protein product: CASSPRLAKDTQYF.

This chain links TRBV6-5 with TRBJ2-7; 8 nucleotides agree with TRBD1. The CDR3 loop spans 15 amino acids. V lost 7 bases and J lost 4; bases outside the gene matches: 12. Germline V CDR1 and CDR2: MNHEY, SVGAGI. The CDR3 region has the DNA TGTGCCAGCAATGGAGGGGGGACAGGCACGTACGAGCAGTACTTC. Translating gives CASNGGGTGTYEQYF.

In DNA, the CDR3 is TGCGCCAGCAGCCAAGAGTCCCAGGGGAATGAGCAGTTCTTC. Protein: CASSQESQGNEQFF. J is TRBJ2-1 and V is TRBV4-1; possibly TRBD1 for D (6 bases). In germline, CDR1 is MGHRA, CDR2 YSYEKL. V lost 0 bases to trimming and J lost 7 bases, with 10 bases between them. The CDR3 loop spans 14 amino acids.

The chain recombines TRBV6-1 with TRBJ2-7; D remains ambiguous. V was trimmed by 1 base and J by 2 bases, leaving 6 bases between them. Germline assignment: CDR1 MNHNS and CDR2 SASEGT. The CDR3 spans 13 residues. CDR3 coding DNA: TGTGCCAGCAGTGAAGTGTATACCTACGAGCAGTACTTC. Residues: CASSEVYTYEQYF.

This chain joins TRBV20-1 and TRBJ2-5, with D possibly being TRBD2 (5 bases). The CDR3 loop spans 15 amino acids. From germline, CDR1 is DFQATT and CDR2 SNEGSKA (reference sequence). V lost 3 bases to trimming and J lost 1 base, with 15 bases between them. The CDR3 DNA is TGCAGTGCTAGTGTGTTAGCGACTATCCAAGAGACCCAGTACTTC. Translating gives CSASVLATIQETQYF.

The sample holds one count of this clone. CDR3 coding DNA: TGTGCCAGCAGCCAAGGAAGGACTAACTACGAGCAGTACTTC. It is translated as CASSQGRTNYEQYF. V gene TRBV4-2 combines with J gene TRBJ2-7; the D gene is possibly TRBD2 (6 bases). There are 14 residues in the CDR3. Germline CDR1 and CDR2: LGHNA and YNFKEQ. V was pared by 1 base and J by 3 bases, with 10 bases between.

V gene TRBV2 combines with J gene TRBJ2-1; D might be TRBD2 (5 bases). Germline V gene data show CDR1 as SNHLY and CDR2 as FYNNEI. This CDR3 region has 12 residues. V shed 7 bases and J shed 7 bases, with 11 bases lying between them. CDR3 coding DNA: TGTGCCAGCAATCTTACGGGAAATGAGCAGTTCTTC. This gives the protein CASNLTGNEQFF. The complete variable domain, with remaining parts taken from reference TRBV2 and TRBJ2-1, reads EPEVTQTPSHQVTQMGQEVILRCVPISNHLYFYWYRQILGQKVEFLVSFYNNEISEKSEIFDDQFSVERPDGSNFTLKIRSTKLEDSAMYFCASNLTGNEQFFGPGTRLTVL.

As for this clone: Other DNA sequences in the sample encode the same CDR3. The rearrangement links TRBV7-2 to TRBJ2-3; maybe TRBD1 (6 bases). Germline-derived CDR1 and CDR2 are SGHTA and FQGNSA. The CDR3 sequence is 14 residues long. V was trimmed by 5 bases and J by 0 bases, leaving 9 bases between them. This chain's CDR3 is CASSPRGSTDTQYF. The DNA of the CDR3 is TGTGCCAGCAGCCCCAGGGGAAGCACAGATACGCAGTATTTT.

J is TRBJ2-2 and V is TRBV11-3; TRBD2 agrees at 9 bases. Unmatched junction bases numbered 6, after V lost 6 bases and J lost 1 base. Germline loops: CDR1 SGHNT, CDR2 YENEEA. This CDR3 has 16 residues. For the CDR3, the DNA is TGTGCCAGCAGTAATAGCGGGAGCGGGAACACCGGGGAGCTGTTTTTT. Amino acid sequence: CASSNSGSGNTGELFF.

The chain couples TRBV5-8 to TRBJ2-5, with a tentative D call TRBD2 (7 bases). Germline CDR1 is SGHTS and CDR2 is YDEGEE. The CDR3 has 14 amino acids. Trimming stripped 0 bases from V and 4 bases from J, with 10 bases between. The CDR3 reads CASSLEGGRETQYF. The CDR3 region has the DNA TGTGCCAGCAGCTTGGAGGGGGGGCGAGAGACCCAGTACTTC.

CDR3 residues: CASSPDLTGGSGYTF. The CDR3 nucleotides are TGTGCCAGCTCACCCGATTTGACAGGGGGTTCTGGCTACACCTTC. The rearrangement links TRBV18 to TRBJ1-2, with 9 nucleotides matching TRBD1. The length of the CDR3 is 15 residues. V trimming: 3 bases; J trimming: 7 bases; junction bases outside the gene matches: 9. CDR1 and CDR2 (germline): KGHSH, LQKENI.

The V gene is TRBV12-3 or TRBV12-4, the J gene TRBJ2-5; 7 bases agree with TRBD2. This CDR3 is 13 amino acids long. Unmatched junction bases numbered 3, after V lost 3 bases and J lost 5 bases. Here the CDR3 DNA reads TGTGCCAGCAGTTTTCTCGGGAGGGAGACCCAGTACTTC. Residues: CASSFLGRETQYF.

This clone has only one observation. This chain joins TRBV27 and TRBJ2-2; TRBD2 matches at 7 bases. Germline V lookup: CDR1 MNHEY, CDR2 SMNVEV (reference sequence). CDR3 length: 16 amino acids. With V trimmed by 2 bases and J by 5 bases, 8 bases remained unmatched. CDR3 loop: CASSLDGGSLTGELFF. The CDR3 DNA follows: TGTGCCAGCAGTTTAGACGGCGGGAGTTTGACCGGGGAGCTGTTTTTT.

The CDR3 loop reads CATSVQGGTGELFF. The CDR3 coding sequence is TGTGCCACCAGTGTTCAGGGGGGCACCGGGGAGCTGTTTTTT. V and J are TRBV24-1 and TRBJ2-2, with D tentatively TRBD1 (7 bases). This CDR3 has 14 amino acids. Germline-derived CDR1 and CDR2 are KGHDR and SFDVKD. The V and J ends lost 5 bases and 4 bases respectively, with 10 bases between them.

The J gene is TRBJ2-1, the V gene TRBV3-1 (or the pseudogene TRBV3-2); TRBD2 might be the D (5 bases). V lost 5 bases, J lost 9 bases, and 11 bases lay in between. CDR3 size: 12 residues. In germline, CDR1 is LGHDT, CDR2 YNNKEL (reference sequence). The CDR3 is CASSGHGGEQFF. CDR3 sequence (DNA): TGTGCCAGCAGCGGCCATGGAGGTGAGCAGTTCTTC.

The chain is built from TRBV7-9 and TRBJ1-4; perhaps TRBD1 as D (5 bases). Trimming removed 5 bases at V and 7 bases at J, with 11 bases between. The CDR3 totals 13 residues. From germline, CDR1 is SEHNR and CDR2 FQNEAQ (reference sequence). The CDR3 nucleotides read TGTGCCAGCAGCGAATACGGGGGTGAAAAACTGTTTTTT. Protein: CASSEYGGEKLFF.

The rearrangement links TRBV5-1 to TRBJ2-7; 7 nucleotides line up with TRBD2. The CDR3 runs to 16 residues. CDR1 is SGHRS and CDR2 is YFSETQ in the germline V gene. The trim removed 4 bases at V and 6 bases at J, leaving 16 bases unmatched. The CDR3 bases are TGCGCCAGCAGCCCACTTTCCCGCAGCGGGGTTGGCGAGCAGTACTTC. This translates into CASSPLSRSGVGEQYF.

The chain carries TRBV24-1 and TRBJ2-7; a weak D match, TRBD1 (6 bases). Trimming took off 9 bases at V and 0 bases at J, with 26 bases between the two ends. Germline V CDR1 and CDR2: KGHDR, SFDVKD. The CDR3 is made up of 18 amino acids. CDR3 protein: CATGGRVVSSTTSYEQYF. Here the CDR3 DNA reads TGTGCCACCGGGGGCAGGGTGGTCAGTAGCACTACCTCCTACGAGCAGTACTTC.

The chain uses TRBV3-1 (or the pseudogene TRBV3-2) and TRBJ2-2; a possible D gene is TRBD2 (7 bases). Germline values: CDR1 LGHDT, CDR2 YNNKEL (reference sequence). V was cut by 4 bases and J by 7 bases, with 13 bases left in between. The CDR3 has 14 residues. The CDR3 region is CASSRGGASGELFF. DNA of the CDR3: TGTGCCAGCAGCCGAGGGGGGGCGAGCGGGGAGCTGTTTTTT.

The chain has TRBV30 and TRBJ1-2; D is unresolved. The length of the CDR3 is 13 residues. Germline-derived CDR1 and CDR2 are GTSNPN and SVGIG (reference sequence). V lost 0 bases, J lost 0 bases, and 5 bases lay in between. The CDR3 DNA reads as TGTGCCTGGAGTGTCACGGCTAACTATGGCTACACCTTC. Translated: CAWSVTANYGYTF.

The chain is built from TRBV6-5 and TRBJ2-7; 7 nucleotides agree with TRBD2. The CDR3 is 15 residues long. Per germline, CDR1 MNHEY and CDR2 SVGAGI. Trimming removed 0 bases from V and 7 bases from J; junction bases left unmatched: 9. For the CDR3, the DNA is TGTGCCAGCAGTTACTCCCCTGCGGGAGAAGGGGAGCAGTACTTC. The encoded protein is CASSYSPAGEGEQYF.

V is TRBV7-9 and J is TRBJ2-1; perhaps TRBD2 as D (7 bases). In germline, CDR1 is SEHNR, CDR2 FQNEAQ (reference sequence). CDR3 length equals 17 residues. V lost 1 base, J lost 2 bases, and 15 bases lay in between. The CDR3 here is CASSLGRGGATYNEQFF. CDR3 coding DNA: TGTGCCAGCAGCTTAGGGAGAGGGGGGGCCACCTACAATGAGCAGTTCTTC. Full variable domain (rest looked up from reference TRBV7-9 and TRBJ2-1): DTGVSQNPRHKITKRGQNVTFRCDPISEHNRLYWYRQTLGQGPEFLTYFQNEAQLEKSRLLSDRFSAERPKGSFSTLEIQRTEQGDSAMYLCASSLGRGGATYNEQFFGPGTRLTVL.

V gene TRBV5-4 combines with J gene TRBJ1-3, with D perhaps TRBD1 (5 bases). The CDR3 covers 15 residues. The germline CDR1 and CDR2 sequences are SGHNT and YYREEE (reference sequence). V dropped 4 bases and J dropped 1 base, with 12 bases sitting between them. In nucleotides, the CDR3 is TGTGCCAGCAGCACCGTCCAGGGTTCTGGAAACACCATATATTTT. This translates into CASSTVQGSGNTIYF. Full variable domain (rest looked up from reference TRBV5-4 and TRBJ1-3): ETGVTQSPTHLIKTRGQQVTLRCSSQSGHNTVSWYQQALGQGPQFIFQYYREEENGRGNFPPRFSGLQFPNYSSELNVNALELDDSALYLCASSTVQGSGNTIYFGEGSWLTVV.

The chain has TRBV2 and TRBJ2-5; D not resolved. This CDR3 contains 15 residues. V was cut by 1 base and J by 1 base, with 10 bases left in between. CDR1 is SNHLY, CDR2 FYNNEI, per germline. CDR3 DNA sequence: TGTGCCAGCAGTGAAGTTTCGCGGATCCAAGAGACCCAGTACTTC. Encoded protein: CASSEVSRIQETQYF.

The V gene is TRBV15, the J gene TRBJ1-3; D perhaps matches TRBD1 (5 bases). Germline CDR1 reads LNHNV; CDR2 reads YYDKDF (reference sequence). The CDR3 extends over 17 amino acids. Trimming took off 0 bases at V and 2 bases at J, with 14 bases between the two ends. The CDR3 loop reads CATSRDPPRAPGNTIYF. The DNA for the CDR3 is TGTGCCACCAGCAGAGATCCCCCCAGGGCCCCTGGAAACACCATATATTTT.

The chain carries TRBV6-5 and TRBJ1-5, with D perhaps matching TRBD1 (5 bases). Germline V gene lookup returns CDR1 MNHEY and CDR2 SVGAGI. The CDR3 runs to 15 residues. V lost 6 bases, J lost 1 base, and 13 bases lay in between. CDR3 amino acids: CASSSVGLSNQPQHF. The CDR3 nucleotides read TGTGCCAGCAGCTCCGTGGGGCTCAGCAATCAGCCCCAGCATTTT.

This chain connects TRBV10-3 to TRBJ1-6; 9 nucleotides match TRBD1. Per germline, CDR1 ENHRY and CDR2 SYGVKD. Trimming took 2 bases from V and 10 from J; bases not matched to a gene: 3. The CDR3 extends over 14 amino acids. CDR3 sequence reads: CAISEVTGGSPLHF. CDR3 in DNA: TGTGCCATCAGTGAGGTGACAGGGGGGTCACCCCTCCACTTT.

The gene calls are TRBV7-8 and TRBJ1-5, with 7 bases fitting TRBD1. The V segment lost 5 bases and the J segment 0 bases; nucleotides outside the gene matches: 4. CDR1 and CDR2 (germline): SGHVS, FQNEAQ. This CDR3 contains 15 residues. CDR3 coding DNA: TGTGCCAGCAGCCTGGGACAGTATAGCAATCAGCCCCAGCATTTT. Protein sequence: CASSLGQYSNQPQHF.